A selection of T cell receptor beta chains follows, all from one sample in a study of T-cell reconstitution after alpha-beta-depleted transplantation in children. From the PCR reads, TCRdb called clonotypes with MiXCR, one entry per CDR3 protein. This sample has around 450,000 distinct CDR3 sequences, with about 10% found just once. The sequenced sample was PBMCs, obtained before TCRalphabeta/CD19-depleted stem cell transplant. These receptors were collected from a child aged 2 to 15 with inherited bone marrow failure, due to receive a stem cell transplant. CDR3s include the opening cysteine and the closing phenylalanine or tryptophan. A D gene is named only where the DNA matches it firmly. Clone size, where shown, is once, few, many, or a class for clones that have expanded.

TRBJ2-2 | - | TRBV5-1 | many | CASSLAVRTGSNTGELFF | TGCGCCAGCAGCTTGGCCGTCAGAACTGGCTCAAACACCGGGGAGCTGTTTTTT
TRBJ2-3 | TRBD2 | TRBV7-2 | few | CASSPWTSGSSSPQYF | TGTGCCAGCAGCCCCTGGACTAGCGGGTCTTCGTCTCCACAGTATTTT
TRBJ2-7 | - | TRBV19 | many | CASSDSGTYEQYF | TGTGCCAGTAGCGATTCAGGGACCTACGAGCAGTACTTC
TRBJ2-5 | - | TRBV25-1 | many | CASSVGVFEETQYF | TGTGCCAGCAGTGTAGGGGTATTCGAAGAGACCCAGTACTTC
TRBJ2-1 | - | TRBV12-3/TRBV12-4 | many | CASSLDSASSYNEQFF | TGTGCCAGCAGTTTAGACAGCGCGAGCTCCTACAATGAGCAGTTCTTC
TRBJ2-2 | TRBD2 | TRBV3-1 | - | CASSHQTSEILLTGELFF | TGTGCCAGCAGCCACCAGACTAGCGAGATTCTACTAACCGGGGAGCTGTTTTTT
TRBJ1-2 | - | TRBV29-1 | many | CSVEGAGEATNYGYTF | TGCAGCGTTGAGGGGGCAGGGGAAGCTACTAACTATGGCTACACCTTC
TRBJ2-5 | - | TRBV24-1 | many | CATSPNRLSYQETQYF | TGTGCCACCAGTCCGAACAGACTTAGCTACCAAGAGACCCAGTACTTC
TRBJ2-3 | - | TRBV2 | few | CASSEAAAEYTDTQYF | TGTGCCAGCAGTGAAGCAGCGGCCGAATACACAGATACGCAGTATTTT
TRBJ1-4 | TRBD1 | TRBV15 | many | CATSRVGQINEKLFF | TGTGCCACCAGCAGAGTGGGACAGATTAATGAAAAACTGTTTTTT
TRBJ2-7 | TRBD2 | TRBV5-4 | - | CASSGTSGTYEQYF | TGTGCCAGCAGTGGGACTAGCGGGACCTACGAGCAGTACTTC
TRBJ1-5 | - | TRBV6-6 | - | CASTKWGQPQHF | TGTGCCAGCACCAAGTGGGGTCAGCCCCAGCATTTT
TRBJ2-7 | TRBD1 | TRBV7-2 | few | CASSLGDRVLHEQYF | TGTGCCAGCAGCTTAGGGGACAGGGTGTTACACGAGCAGTACTTC
TRBJ2-7 | TRBD2 | TRBV5-1 | many | CASSYTSGSSYEQYF | TGCGCCAGCAGCTACACTAGCGGCTCCTCCTACGAGCAGTACTTC
TRBJ2-2 | - | TRBV7-2 | many | CASSLTQESGELFF | TGTGCCAGCAGCTTAACACAGGAGAGCGGGGAGCTGTTTTTT
TRBJ1-2 | - | TRBV25-1 | many | CASSLQEFNYGYTF | TGTGCCAGCAGTCTACAGGAATTCAACTATGGCTACACCTTC
TRBJ2-3 | - | TRBV28 | many | CASSFLSEGSDTQYF | TGTGCCAGCAGTTTCCTTTCGGAGGGGTCAGATACGCAGTATTTT
TRBJ2-3 | - | TRBV2 | many | CASFWLRDHTDTQYF | TGTGCCAGCTTTTGGCTAAGGGATCACACAGATACGCAGTATTTT
TRBJ2-1 | TRBD1 | TRBV13 | few | CASRGKDRGHDNEQFF | TGTGCCAGCAGGGGGAAGGACAGGGGGCATGACAATGAGCAGTTCTTC
TRBJ2-1 | - | TRBV20-1 | - | CSAGGGYNEQFF | TGCAGTGCTGGCGGCGGTTACAATGAGCAGTTCTTC
TRBJ1-1 | - | TRBV29-1 | many | CSATGDTLGTEAFF | TGCAGCGCTACAGGAGACACTCTGGGGACTGAAGCTTTCTTT
TRBJ2-7 | - | TRBV7-2 | many | CASSWKTGTYEQYF | TGTGCCAGCAGCTGGAAGACAGGAACCTACGAGCAGTACTTC
TRBJ1-2 | - | TRBV29-1 | many | CSVETGRTGYTF | TGCAGCGTTGAAACGGGCAGGACCGGCTACACCTTC
TRBJ2-1 | - | TRBV9 | many | CASSPPIGRGGVNEQFF | TGTGCCAGCAGCCCCCCCATCGGGAGAGGAGGTGTGAATGAGCAGTTCTTC
TRBJ2-3 | TRBD1 | TRBV5-1 | many | CASSWAGGADTQYF | TGCGCCAGCAGCTGGGCAGGGGGCGCAGATACGCAGTATTTT
TRBJ1-2 | - | TRBV5-6 | few | CASSQGRTYGYTF | TGTGCCAGCAGCCAGGGACGGACCTATGGCTACACCTTC
TRBJ1-6 | - | TRBV4-3 | - | CASSQGPRAHSPLHF | TGCGCCAGCAGCCAGGGACCGCGGGCGCATTCACCCCTCCACTTT
TRBJ2-2 | - | TRBV7-9 | many | CASNNGWGKGGELFF | TGTGCCAGCAACAACGGATGGGGGAAGGGCGGGGAGCTGTTTTTT
TRBJ2-2 | TRBD2 | TRBV20-1 | many | CSASSGLAVGELFF | TGCAGTGCTAGCTCGGGACTAGCGGTCGGGGAGCTGTTTTTT
TRBJ1-6 | - | TRBV4-3 | - | CASRSRDSPLHF | TGCGCCAGCAGGTCGAGGGATTCACCCCTCCACTTT
TRBJ1-4 | TRBD1 | TRBV29-1 | - | CSAQKTGNNEKLFF | TGCAGCGCCCAAAAGACAGGGAATAATGAAAAACTGTTTTTT
TRBJ2-5 | TRBD2 | TRBV7-2 | - | CASSPDSGRQETQYF | TGTGCCAGCAGCCCCGACAGCGGGAGACAAGAGACCCAGTACTTC
TRBJ2-1 | - | TRBV6-5 | many | CASSYSRPSLGNEQFF | TGTGCCAGCAGTTACTCGCGGCCTTCTTTGGGCAATGAGCAGTTCTTC
TRBJ2-5 | - | TRBV5-1 | many | CASSLVWQKETQYF | TGCGCCAGCAGCTTGGTATGGCAGAAAGAGACCCAGTACTTC
TRBJ1-2 | TRBD1 | TRBV4-1 | many | CASSQGQGSWYTF | TGCGCCAGCAGCCAAGGACAGGGTAGTTGGTACACCTTC